Listed here are 15 T cell receptor beta chains from one sample, sequenced in a study of blood T cell repertoires in COVID-19 (dated by TCRdb to about 2020). Library preparation was by the immunoSEQ multiplex PCR assay. TCRdb retrieved this table from immuneACCESS and kept in-frame rearrangements only. Not all clones are present; in checked studies, unresolved V genes account for under half, and no reason is known for the remainder. The sample table shows approximately 300,000 clones, and 85% to 90% are seen once. The ten largest clones represent more than 0.75% of the sample. What was sequenced was peripheral blood. The receptors were sampled from a man under 40 with acute or convalescent COVID-19.

The rearrangement uses TRBV18 and TRBJ1-5; D gene ambiguous. CDR3 size: 14 residues. In germline, CDR1 is KGHSH, CDR2 LQKENI. V gave up 3 bases and J gave up 6 bases, with 12 bases separating them. This chain's CDR3 is CASSPDEGGQPQHF. CDR3 DNA: TGTGCCAGCTCACCCGACGAGGGAGGTCAGCCCCAGCATTTT.

The chain employs TRBV6-5 and TRBJ1-2; unclear D gene. Germline V gives CDR1 MNHEY, CDR2 SVGAGI. CDR3 size: 12 residues. V was trimmed by 8 bases and J by 0 bases, leaving 7 bases between them. CDR3 sequence reads: CASDYTNYGYTF. CDR3 in DNA: TGTGCCAGCGATTACACTAACTATGGCTACACCTTC.

CDR3 DNA sequence: TGTGCCAGCAGCGTAGCTCAAGGTAGCGGGGGGTCATACAATGAGCAGTTCTTC. Encoded protein: CASSVAQGSGGSYNEQFF. The chain carries TRBV9 and TRBJ2-1; TRBD2 matches 10 bases. The CDR3 contains 18 residues. CDR1 SGDLS and CDR2 YYNGEE come from the germline V gene. J was trimmed by 4 bases and V by 0 bases; bases with no gene match: 10.

The rearrangement joins TRBV30 to TRBJ1-5; D not resolved. V lost 2 bases, J lost 0 bases, and 11 bases lay in between. Germline V lookup: CDR1 GTSNPN, CDR2 SVGIG (reference sequence). The CDR3 sequence is 15 residues long. The CDR3 protein is CAWSRTGNSNQPQHF. The DNA of the CDR3 is TGTGCCTGGAGTAGAACGGGGAATAGCAATCAGCCCCAGCATTTT.

The chain links TRBV7-9 to TRBJ2-7; D remains unclear. From germline, CDR1 is SEHNR and CDR2 FQNEAQ (reference sequence). V lost 5 bases and J 2 bases, leaving 10 bases between the germline ends. The CDR3 extends over 13 amino acids. CDR3 coding DNA: TGTGCCAGCAGCCCACTGCGGACCTACGAGCAGTACTTC. Its translation is CASSPLRTYEQYF.

The rearrangement joins TRBV19 to TRBJ2-2; D is perhaps TRBD2 (6 bases). The CDR3 loop spans 16 amino acids. The germline V gene has CDR1 LNHDA and CDR2 SQIVND (reference sequence). The germline V and J ends were trimmed by 7 bases and 3 bases, with 18 bases remaining between them. The CDR3 DNA reads TGTGCCAGTACCACCCCGAATAGCGGTTACACCGGGGAGCTGTTTTTT. Its protein is CASTTPNSGYTGELFF.

The genes are TRBV7-6 and TRBJ1-1; 7 bases are a match to TRBD1. V was pared by 2 bases and J by 0 bases, with 6 bases of the junction left unmatched. This CDR3 contains 16 residues. Per the germline V gene, CDR1 is SGHVS and CDR2 is FNYEAQ. This CDR3 is CASSLKWDSLNTEAFF. The CDR3 DNA follows: TGTGCCAGCAGCTTAAAATGGGACAGTTTGAACACTGAAGCTTTCTTT.

The genes are TRBV23-1 and TRBJ2-1; a weak D match, TRBD1 (6 bases). TRBV23-1 is an ORF; its function is uncertain. The CDR3 runs 16 residues. Trimming left V 0 bases short and J 5 bases short, with 14 bases between. The CDR3 reads CASSQSRQGRHNEQFF. DNA for the CDR3: TGCGCCAGCAGTCAATCTAGGCAGGGGAGACACAATGAGCAGTTCTTC.

The gene calls are TRBV7-6 and TRBJ1-5; D call uncertain. Trimming removed 5 bases from V and 9 bases from J, with 8 bases in between. Germline CDR1 reads SGHVS; CDR2 reads FNYEAQ. The CDR3 sequence is 11 residues long. CDR3 protein: CASSPFWPQHF. DNA for the CDR3: TGTGCCAGCAGCCCCTTTTGGCCCCAGCATTTT.

The chain recombines TRBV9 with TRBJ2-7; tentatively, D is TRBD1 (7 bases). CDR1 SGDLS and CDR2 YYNGEE come from the germline V gene. V was pared by 2 bases and J by 6 bases, with 21 bases between. The CDR3 is 16 amino acids. The CDR3 loop is CASSVFASAGGGEQYF. The CDR3, as DNA: TGTGCCAGCAGCGTCTTCGCGAGTGCAGGGGGAGGCGAGCAGTACTTC.

V and J are TRBV27 and TRBJ1-4; 8 positions agree with TRBD1. Germline lookup yields CDR1 MNHEY and CDR2 SMNVEV (reference sequence). J was trimmed by 0 bases and V by 5 bases; bases with no gene match: 14. The CDR3 length is 19 residues. CDR3 residues: CASSRTGRTFDATNEKLFF. CDR3 DNA: TGTGCCAGCAGTCGGACAGGGCGAACTTTCGATGCAACTAATGAAAAACTGTTTTTT.

J is TRBJ1-1 and V is TRBV28; D unclear. This CDR3 comprises 12 residues. V lost 3 bases and J 7 bases, leaving 9 bases between the germline ends. Germline CDR1 MDHEN, CDR2 SYDVKM. CDR3 residues: CASSFPSFEAFF. In nucleotides, the CDR3 is TGTGCCAGCAGTTTCCCCAGTTTTGAAGCTTTCTTT.

The chain links TRBV5-1 to TRBJ1-5; 7 nucleotides line up with TRBD1. The germline V gene has CDR1 SGHRS and CDR2 YFSETQ. The CDR3 spans 14 residues. V dropped 4 bases and J dropped 4; count of bases not matched to a gene: 5. The chain's CDR3 is CASSEGQLNQPQHF. For the CDR3, the DNA is TGCGCCAGCAGCGAGGGACAGCTAAATCAGCCCCAGCATTTT.

The V call is TRBV6-5, the J call TRBJ1-6; 10 nucleotides line up with TRBD1. From germline, CDR1 is MNHEY and CDR2 SVGAGI. This CDR3 has 16 residues. Trimming took 2 bases from V and 7 from J; bases not matched to a gene: 5. The CDR3 reads CASSYGRDRGNSPLHF. Written as DNA, the CDR3 is TGTGCCAGCAGTTACGGACGGGACAGGGGAAATTCACCCCTCCACTTT.

V usage is TRBV27 and J usage is TRBJ1-5; D unresolved. In germline, CDR1 is MNHEY, CDR2 SMNVEV (reference sequence). This CDR3 is built from 12 residues. V shed 6 bases and J shed 4 bases, with 7 bases lying between them. The CDR3 bases are TGTGCCAGCAGCGGTATAAATCAGCCCCAGCATTTT. Protein sequence: CASSGINQPQHF.